Below are 17 T cell receptor beta chains sequenced from a single sample in a study of beta chain features in type 1 diabetes. The authors reverse transcribed all of the isolated RNA, so sequencing captured expressed TCRB transcripts. Here immunoSEQ multiplex PCR was the method, and the copy in TCRdb shows in-frame clones only, minus some. Found here are approximately 160,000 clones, roughly 9% of them singletons; the top ten hold 2.3%. Sequencing was performed on central memory CD4+ T cells from blood. The receptors shown here come from a woman in her late teens or twenties in good health.

The V gene is TRBV5-4, the J gene TRBJ2-7; D call uncertain. Germline V gene lookup returns CDR1 SGHNT and CDR2 YYREEE (reference sequence). The CDR3 consists of 14 residues. V was clipped by 1 base and J by 4 bases, with 12 bases between them. CDR3 amino acids: CASSLWAGEYEQYF. The DNA for the CDR3 is TGTGCCAGCAGCTTGTGGGCAGGTGAATACGAGCAGTACTTC.

The V gene is TRBV30, the J gene TRBJ1-5; tentative D call: TRBD1 (5 bases). Trimming pared 4 bases from V and 5 bases from J, leaving 15 bases between. Germline lookup yields CDR1 GTSNPN and CDR2 SVGIG (reference sequence). CDR3 length: 14 amino acids. The CDR3 spells CAWNLLGGDQPQHF. Here the CDR3 DNA reads TGTGCCTGGAACCTACTTGGGGGGGATCAGCCCCAGCATTTT.

This clone was recorded only once. The chain links TRBV6-6 to TRBJ2-1, with 8 positions matching TRBD2. In germline, CDR1 is MNHNY, CDR2 SVGAGI (reference sequence). V was pared by 5 bases and J by 3 bases, with 6 bases of the junction left unmatched. This CDR3 comprises 15 residues. CDR3 sequence: CASSPSGGLYNEQFF. CDR3 bases: TGTGCCAGCAGTCCGAGCGGGGGACTCTACAATGAGCAGTTCTTC.

The chain is built from TRBV2 and TRBJ2-7, with 11 bases matching TRBD2. The V gene end was trimmed by 5 bases and the J gene end by 6 bases; junction bases not matched to a gene: 6. Germline V lookup: CDR1 SNHLY, CDR2 FYNNEI. The CDR3 is 14 amino acids. This CDR3 reads CASSLGLAGGEQYF. DNA of the CDR3: TGTGCCAGCAGTCTAGGACTAGCGGGCGGCGAGCAGTACTTC.

This chain uses TRBV29-1 with TRBJ2-5; D call uncertain. Looked up from germline, CDR1 is SQVTM and CDR2 is ANQGSEA. The CDR3 spans 12 residues. The V end was cut by 6 bases, the J end by 5 bases, with 13 bases between. The CDR3 DNA reads as TGCAGCGTGGCCCTGGGCTATGAGACCCAGTACTTC. Translated, it gives CSVALGYETQYF.

The chain couples TRBV18 to TRBJ1-2, with D perhaps matching TRBD1 (5 bases). V was trimmed by 0 bases and J by 4 bases, leaving 9 bases between them. CDR3 length: 14 residues. The V gene's germline CDR1 is KGHSH and CDR2 LQKENI. The CDR3 nucleotides read TGTGCCAGCTCACCACCGTATAGGGGCTATGGCTACACCTTC. Protein sequence: CASSPPYRGYGYTF.

The J gene is TRBJ2-7, the V gene TRBV6-1, with 10 bases aligning to TRBD1. Germline loops: CDR1 MNHNS, CDR2 SASEGT. V shed 7 bases and J 4 bases; nucleotides not matched to a gene: 1. This CDR3 spans 12 amino acids. The CDR3 DNA reads as TGTGCCAGCACGGGACAGGGGTACGAGCAGTACTTC. Translating gives CASTGQGYEQYF.

V gene TRBV5-4 combines with J gene TRBJ2-2; 11 positions agree with TRBD2. This CDR3 spans 16 amino acids. V shed 4 bases, J shed 5 bases, and the junction held 7 bases outside the gene matches. Germline V CDR1 and CDR2: SGHNT, YYREEE (reference sequence). The CDR3 DNA is TGTGCCAGCAGCCACCCAACTAGCGGGGGTACCGGGGAGCTGTTTTTT. It yields the protein CASSHPTSGGTGELFF.

This clone was found a few times. Its ends do not fully match the called genes, so a read error is possible. The gene calls are TRBV6-5 and TRBJ2-1, with D unresolved. In germline, CDR1 is MNHEY, CDR2 SVGAGI. The CDR3 loop spans 12 amino acids. The CDR3 is CASNYGGHEQFF. CDR3 coding DNA: TGTGCCAGCAATTACGGCGGTCATGAGCAGTTCTTC.

This clone has only a few counts. The chain uses TRBV5-5 and TRBJ2-7; D not certain. V was shortened by 3 bases and J by 3 bases, with 13 bases between the two germline ends. Per germline, CDR1 SGHKS and CDR2 YYEKEE (reference sequence). The CDR3 runs 14 residues. CDR3 sequence reads: CASSSSLESYEQYF. The CDR3 coding sequence is TGTGCCAGCAGCTCCTCCTTAGAGAGCTACGAGCAGTACTTC.

This clone came up a few times. The genes are TRBV10-3 and TRBJ2-1; D remains unclear. Trimming cost V 0 bases and J 5 bases, with 8 bases left between them. This CDR3 contains 14 residues. CDR1 is ENHRY, CDR2 SYGVKD, per germline. The CDR3 coding sequence is TGTGCCATCAGTGAGTCGTTACTCGACAATGAGCAGTTCTTC. Amino acids: CAISESLLDNEQFF.

In this sample, this clone turned up a few times. The CDR3, as DNA: TGTGCCAGCAGACCACTCGACAGGGCCCGTCAGCCCCAGCATTTT. Amino acid sequence: CASRPLDRARQPQHF. The V call is TRBV6-6, the J call TRBJ1-5, with 7 bases identical to TRBD1. The trim removed 6 bases at V and 6 bases at J, leaving 11 bases unmatched. Germline loops: CDR1 MNHNY, CDR2 SVGAGI (reference sequence). The CDR3 loop spans 15 amino acids.

The chain is built from TRBV5-1 and TRBJ2-5; TRBD2 might be the D (5 bases). This CDR3 spans 14 amino acids. Germline CDR1 is SGHRS and CDR2 is YFSETQ. The V and J ends lost 4 bases and 4 bases respectively, with 14 bases between them. The CDR3 bases are TGCGCCAGCAGCCCGGACTCCCCGGGAGAGACCCAGTACTTC. Translated: CASSPDSPGETQYF.

The rearrangement uses TRBV4-1 and TRBJ2-3, with 8 nucleotides matching TRBD2. Unmatched junction bases numbered 7, after V lost 8 bases and J lost 0 bases. CDR1 is MGHRA and CDR2 is YSYEKL in the germline V gene. The CDR3 extends over 15 amino acids. The CDR3 DNA is TGCGCCAGCGGCCTTAGCGGGACTAGCACAGATACGCAGTATTTT. This encodes CASGLSGTSTDTQYF.

This clone showed up just a few times. The chain recombines TRBV7-3 with TRBJ2-1; 7 bases are a match to TRBD2. This CDR3 spans 15 amino acids. J lost 2 bases, V lost 3 bases, and 4 bases had no gene match. CDR1 and CDR2 from the germline V gene are SGHTA and FQGTGA. CDR3 nucleotides: TGTGCCAGCAGCTTGGGCAGCGGGACCTACAATGAGCAGTTCTTC. Amino acids: CASSLGSGTYNEQFF.

To note about this clone: This may come from a read error, since a much larger clone is one base off. This sequence joins TRBV5-4 and TRBJ2-3; maybe TRBD2 (5 bases). This CDR3 spans 13 amino acids. Germline V lookup: CDR1 SGHNT, CDR2 YYREEE (reference sequence). V was clipped by 3 bases and J by 1 base, with 6 bases between them. Written as DNA, the CDR3 is TGTGCCAGCAGCTCCGGGGGCACAGATACGCAGTATTTT. The encoded protein is CASSSGGTDTQYF.

This clone was observed a handful of times. V gene TRBV30 combines with J gene TRBJ2-7; D uncertain. The CDR3 is made up of 12 amino acids. CDR1 GTSNPN and CDR2 SVGIG come from the germline V gene (reference sequence). The V gene lost 4 bases and the J gene lost 3 bases, with 10 bases spanning the gap. Here the CDR3 reads CAWNNPSYEQYF. The CDR3 nucleotides read TGTGCCTGGAACAACCCTAGCTACGAGCAGTACTTC.